The clone carrying this T cell receptor beta chain was observed once. This entry comes from a study of technical replicates of blood from a handful of donors. The V gene's germline CDR1 is SGHAT and CDR2 FQNNGV. The CDR3 sequence is 15 residues long. V dropped 0 bases and J dropped 7 bases, with 16 bases sitting between them. Generated by immunoSEQ multiplex PCR, the TCRdb table keeps only in-frame clones and is missing some. The data hold about 62,000 clones, with 98% observed a single time. Source material: T cells isolated from PBMCs. The sequence was obtained from a human donor in good health. This rearrangement joins TRBV11-2 to TRBJ2-7; D ambiguous. CDR3 region: CASSLDAGFYGEQYF. The CDR3 nucleotides are TGTGCCAGCAGCTTAGACGCCGGGTTTTACGGGGAGCAGTACTTC.